These T cell receptor beta chains were read from a single sample in a study of post-analysis software for immune sequencing data. TCRdb redid the calling of the PCR reads with MiXCR, one entry per CDR3 protein. The table has about 460,000 distinct CDR3 sequences, around 40% seen once. The source material was blood. These receptor sequences come from a girl aged 10 to 17 with multiple sclerosis. Both conserved end residues are part of each CDR3. A D gene is named only where the DNA matches it firmly. A row's size may be missing; if present it is once, few, many or a size class.

abundance	d_gene	v_gene	j_gene	CDR3aa	CDR3nt
NA	NA	TRBV12-3/TRBV12-4	TRBJ2-3	CASSFRAEGGTQYF	TGTGCCAGCAGTTTTAGAGCGGAGGGTGGTACGCAGTATTTT
NA	TRBD1	TRBV27	TRBJ1-5	CASRGTGVRQPQHF	TGTGCCAGCCGCGGGACAGGGGTTCGTCAGCCCCAGCATTTT
NA	TRBD1	TRBV20-1	TRBJ2-7	CSASGWLPGQGGYEQYF	TGCAGTGCTAGTGGCTGGCTTCCGGGACAGGGAGGGTACGAGCAGTACTTC
few	TRBD1	TRBV12-3/TRBV12-4	TRBJ1-2	CASSRTGGDGYTF	TGTGCCAGCAGTCGGACAGGGGGCGATGGCTACACCTTC
NA	NA	TRBV5-1	TRBJ2-1	CASSPTISGVSESEQFF	TGCGCCAGCAGCCCCACGATTTCGGGGGTATCGGAGAGTGAGCAGTTCTTC
few	NA	TRBV7-3	TRBJ2-1	CASSPGGGNKYEQFF	TGTGCCAGCAGCCCTGGGGGCGGTAATAAGTATGAGCAGTTCTTC
NA	NA	TRBV12-3/TRBV12-4	TRBJ1-5	CASSFDGNQGQPQHF	TGTGCCAGCAGTTTCGACGGTAATCAAGGTCAGCCCCAGCATTTT
few	NA	TRBV7-3	TRBJ2-1	CASSSGSLGGTEQFF	TGTGCCAGCAGCTCAGGGAGTCTAGGGGGTACGGAGCAGTTCTTC
NA	TRBD2	TRBV5-1	TRBJ2-3	CASSPDYREGNTQYF	TGCGCCAGCAGCCCGGACTATCGGGAGGGGAATACGCAGTATTTT
many	TRBD1	TRBV5-1	TRBJ2-7	CASSVGTGGSYEQYF	TGCGCCAGCAGCGTAGGGACAGGGGGCAGCTACGAGCAGTACTTC
NA	NA	TRBV4-1	TRBJ1-1	CASSPEEVMNTEAFF	TGCGCCAGTTCACCCGAGGAAGTAATGAACACTGAAGCTTTCTTT
NA	TRBD1	TRBV5-6	TRBJ2-4	CASSSTGTGSEEQYF	TGTGCCAGCAGCTCCACCGGGACAGGGTCGGAAGAGCAGTACTTC
NA	NA	TRBV20-1	TRBJ2-1	CSARSRASYNEQFF	TGCAGTGCTAGGAGCAGGGCCTCCTACAATGAGCAGTTCTTC
NA	NA	TRBV11-2	TRBJ2-7	CASSLVPHEQYF	TGTGCCAGCAGCTTAGTCCCCCACGAGCAGTACTTC
few	NA	TRBV7-9	TRBJ2-7	CASSPNGEQYF	TGTGCCAGCAGCCCTAATGGCGAGCAGTACTTC
NA	NA	TRBV7-3	TRBJ1-6	CASSLSAALNSPLHF	TGTGCCAGCAGCTTATCGGCAGCCTTAAATTCACCCCTCCACTTT
few	TRBD1	TRBV29-1	TRBJ1-2	CSVGLRGTVGPYGYTF	TGCAGCGTAGGCCTCCGTGGGACAGTTGGTCCCTATGGCTACACCTTC
few	TRBD1	TRBV5-1	TRBJ1-2	CASSIGQEDGYTF	TGCGCCAGCAGCATTGGACAGGAGGATGGCTACACCTTC
NA	NA	TRBV6-1	TRBJ2-1	CASSDRDGGEQFF	TGTGCCAGCAGTGACCGGGACGGGGGTGAGCAGTTCTTC
NA	NA	TRBV28	TRBJ2-3	CASRGTDSTDTQYF	TGTGCCAGCAGGGGGACGGATAGCACAGATACGCAGTATTTT
NA	NA	TRBV10-3	TRBJ1-4	CAISESGSYATNEKLFF	TGTGCCATCAGTGAGTCAGGGTCATACGCAACTAATGAAAAACTGTTTTTT
many	TRBD2	TRBV6-6	TRBJ2-5	CASSYSGGIQETQYF	TGTGCCAGCAGTTACTCGGGGGGGATCCAAGAGACCCAGTACTTC
few	NA	TRBV10-3	TRBJ2-3	CAISVAGYTTDTQYF	TGTGCCATCAGTGTGGCGGGGTATACCACAGATACGCAGTATTTT
NA	NA	TRBV9	TRBJ2-1	CASSVDPGQSYNEQFF	TGTGCCAGCAGCGTAGACCCAGGACAGTCCTACAATGAGCAGTTCTTC
NA	NA	TRBV20-1	TRBJ2-7	CSATGLREQYF	TGCAGTGCTACAGGGTTGAGGGAGCAGTACTTC
NA	TRBD1	TRBV20-1	TRBJ2-3	CSTLKGGLGDTQYF	TGCAGTACCCTAAAAGGGGGCTTGGGGGATACGCAGTATTTT
NA	NA	TRBV20-1	TRBJ2-4	CSARDQGPRNIQYF	TGCAGTGCTAGAGATCAGGGTCCTCGAAACATTCAGTACTTC
few	NA	TRBV20-1	TRBJ2-6	CSARPGSGANVLTF	TGCAGTGCTAGACCCGGCTCTGGGGCCAACGTCCTGACTTTC
NA	NA	TRBV5-1	TRBJ1-1	CASSDQGPFMNTEAFF	TGCGCCAGCAGTGATCAGGGCCCCTTCATGAACACTGAAGCTTTCTTT
NA	TRBD2	TRBV28	TRBJ2-7	CASTGGGSYEQYF	TGTGCCAGCACGGGGGGGGGCTCCTACGAGCAGTACTTC
once	TRBD1	TRBV18	TRBJ1-4	CASSSGPGGQSIPTNEKLFF	TGTGCCAGCTCATCGGGCCCCGGGGGACAGAGTATTCCTACTAATGAAAAACTGTTTTTT
few	NA	TRBV20-1	TRBJ2-5	CSAREGTQVQETQYF	TGCAGTGCTAGAGAAGGGACCCAAGTCCAAGAGACCCAGTACTTC
NA	NA	TRBV9	TRBJ2-1	CASSAVNSYNEQFF	TGTGCCAGCAGCGCGGTTAACTCCTACAATGAGCAGTTCTTC
few	TRBD1	TRBV20-1	TRBJ1-1	CSASQGLNTEAFF	TGCAGTGCTTCACAGGGGCTAAACACTGAAGCTTTCTTT
once	TRBD2	TRBV4-3	TRBJ2-7	CASSQDVRGSAYEQYF	TGCGCCAGCAGCCAAGACGTGCGCGGGAGCGCCTACGAGCAGTACTTC
NA	NA	TRBV18	TRBJ1-1	CASSPQTGLSGTEAFF	TGTGCCAGCTCACCACAAACAGGGTTGTCGGGCACTGAAGCTTTCTTT
NA	TRBD1	TRBV9	TRBJ1-1	CASSVNRGDTEAFF	TGTGCCAGCAGCGTCAACAGGGGCGACACTGAAGCTTTCTTT
few	TRBD2	TRBV7-2	TRBJ2-7	CASSLAGTSDYEQYF	TGTGCCAGCAGCTTAGCCGGGACTAGCGACTACGAGCAGTACTTC
NA	NA	TRBV9	TRBJ2-7	CASSVEVGPYEQYF	TGTGCCAGCAGCGTAGAGGTCGGCCCCTACGAGCAGTACTTC
NA	TRBD1	TRBV20-1	TRBJ2-7	CSARGGQDYEQYF	TGCAGTGCGCGAGGGGGACAGGACTACGAGCAGTACTTC
few	TRBD1	TRBV5-1	TRBJ1-4	CASSPDRATNEKLFF	TGCGCCAGCAGCCCTGACAGGGCCACTAATGAAAAACTGTTTTTT
NA	NA	TRBV28	TRBJ2-3	CASRGGTPDTDTQYF	TGCGCCAGCCGGGGCGGGACGCCGGACACAGATACGCAGTATTTT
NA	NA	TRBV18	TRBJ1-4	CASSPEARITGGSNEKLFF	TGTGCCAGCTCACCTGAGGCCCGGATAACCGGGGGCAGTAATGAAAAACTGTTTTTT
few	NA	TRBV11-2	TRBJ2-5	CASSLLIGPAKGVSETQYF	TGTGCCAGCAGCTTACTAATAGGACCCGCCAAGGGGGTTTCAGAGACCCAGTACTTC
NA	NA	TRBV5-1	TRBJ2-4	CASSSPTGDLAKNIQYF	TGCGCCAGCAGCTCTCCCACAGGTGATCTAGCCAAAAACATTCAGTACTTC
few	NA	TRBV28	TRBJ2-5	CASSHAMRETQYF	TGTGCCAGCAGTCACGCAATGCGAGAGACCCAGTACTTC
NA	TRBD2	TRBV6-2/TRBV6-3	TRBJ2-1	CASSYRPLAGLVSNEQFF	TGTGCCAGCAGTTACCGACCACTCGCGGGACTAGTCTCAAATGAGCAGTTCTTC
NA	TRBD1	TRBV7-6	TRBJ2-7	CASSTRGQGNYEQYF	TGTGCCAGCAGCACCCGGGGACAGGGGAACTACGAGCAGTACTTC
NA	NA	TRBV6-1	TRBJ2-7	CASSETGDSYEQYF	TGTGCCAGCAGTGAAACGGGGGATTCCTACGAGCAGTACTTC
NA	NA	TRBV29-1	TRBJ1-1	CSVQAQANTEAFF	TGCAGCGTTCAGGCTCAAGCGAACACTGAAGCTTTCTTT
NA	NA	TRBV4-1	TRBJ1-5	CASSQEVGVAGPGSQPQHF	TGCGCCAGCAGCCAAGAAGTTGGGGTAGCGGGCCCCGGTAGTCAGCCCCAGCATTTT